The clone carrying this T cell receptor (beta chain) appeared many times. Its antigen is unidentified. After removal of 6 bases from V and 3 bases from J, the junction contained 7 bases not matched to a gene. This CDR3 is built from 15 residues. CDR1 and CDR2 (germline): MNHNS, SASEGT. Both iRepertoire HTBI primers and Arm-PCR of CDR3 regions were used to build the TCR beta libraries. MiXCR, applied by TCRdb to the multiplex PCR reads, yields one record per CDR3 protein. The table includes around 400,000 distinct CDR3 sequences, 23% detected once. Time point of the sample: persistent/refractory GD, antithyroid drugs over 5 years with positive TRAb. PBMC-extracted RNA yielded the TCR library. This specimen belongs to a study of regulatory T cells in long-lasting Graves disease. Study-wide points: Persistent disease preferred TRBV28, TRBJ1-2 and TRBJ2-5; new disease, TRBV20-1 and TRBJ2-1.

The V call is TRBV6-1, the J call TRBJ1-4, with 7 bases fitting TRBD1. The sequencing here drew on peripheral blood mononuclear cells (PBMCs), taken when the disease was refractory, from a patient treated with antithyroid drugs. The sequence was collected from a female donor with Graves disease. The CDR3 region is CASRRDSSPNEKLFF. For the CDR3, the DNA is TGTGCCAGCAGAAGGGACAGTTCCCCTAATGAAAAACTGTTTTTT.